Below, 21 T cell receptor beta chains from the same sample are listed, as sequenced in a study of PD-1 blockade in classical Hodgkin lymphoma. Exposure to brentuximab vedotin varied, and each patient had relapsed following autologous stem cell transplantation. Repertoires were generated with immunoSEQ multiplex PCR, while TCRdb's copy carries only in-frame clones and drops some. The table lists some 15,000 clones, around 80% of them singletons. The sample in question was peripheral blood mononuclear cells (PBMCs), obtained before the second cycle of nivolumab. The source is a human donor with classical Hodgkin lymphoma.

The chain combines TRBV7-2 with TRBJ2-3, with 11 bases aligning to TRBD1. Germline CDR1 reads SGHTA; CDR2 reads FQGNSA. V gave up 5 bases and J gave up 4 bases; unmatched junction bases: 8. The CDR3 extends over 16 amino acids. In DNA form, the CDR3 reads TGTGCCAGCAGCAGACGGACAGGGGGCTTTTCAGATACGCAGTATTTT. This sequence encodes CASSRRTGGFSDTQYF.

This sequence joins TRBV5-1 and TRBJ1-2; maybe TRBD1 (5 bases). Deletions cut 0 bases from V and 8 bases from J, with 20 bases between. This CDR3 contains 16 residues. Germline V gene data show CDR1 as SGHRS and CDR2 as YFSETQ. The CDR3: CASSLAFRAVIYGYTF. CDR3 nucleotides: TGCGCCAGCAGCTTGGCCTTCAGGGCAGTGATCTACGGCTACACCTTC.

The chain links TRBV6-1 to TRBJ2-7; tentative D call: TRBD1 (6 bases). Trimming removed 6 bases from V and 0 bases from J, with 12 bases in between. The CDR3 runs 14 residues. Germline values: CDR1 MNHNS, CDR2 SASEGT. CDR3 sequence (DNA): TGTGCCAGCAGCCAACAGGGAAGCTCCTACGAGCAGTACTTC. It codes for CASSQQGSSYEQYF.

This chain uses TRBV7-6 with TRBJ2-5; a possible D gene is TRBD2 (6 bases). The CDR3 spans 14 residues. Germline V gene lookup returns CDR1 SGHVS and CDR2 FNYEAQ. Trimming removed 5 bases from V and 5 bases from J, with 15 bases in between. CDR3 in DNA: TGTGCCAGCAGCCAACGGGAGACGGGGGAGACCCAGTACTTC. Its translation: CASSQRETGETQYF.

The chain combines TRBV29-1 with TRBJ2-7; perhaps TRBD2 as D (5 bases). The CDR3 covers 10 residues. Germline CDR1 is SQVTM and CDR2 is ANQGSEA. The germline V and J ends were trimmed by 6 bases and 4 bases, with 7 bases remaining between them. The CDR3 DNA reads TGCAGCGTCGGGGAATACGAGCAGTACTTC. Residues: CSVGEYEQYF.

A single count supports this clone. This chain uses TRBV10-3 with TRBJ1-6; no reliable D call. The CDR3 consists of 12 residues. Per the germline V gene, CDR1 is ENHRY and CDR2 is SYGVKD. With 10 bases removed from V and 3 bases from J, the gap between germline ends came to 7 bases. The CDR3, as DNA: TGTGCCACGAGTCACTATAATTCACCCCTCCACTTT. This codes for CATSHYNSPLHF.

Here the CDR3 reads CASSGDRELYNEQFF. The DNA of the CDR3 is TGTGCCAGCAGTGGGGACAGGGAACTCTACAATGAGCAGTTCTTC. This chain links TRBV7-2 with TRBJ2-1, with 9 nucleotides matching TRBD1. The CDR3 has 15 residues. Germline V gene data show CDR1 as SGHTA and CDR2 as FQGNSA. After removal of 6 bases from V and 3 bases from J, the junction contained 6 bases not matched to a gene.

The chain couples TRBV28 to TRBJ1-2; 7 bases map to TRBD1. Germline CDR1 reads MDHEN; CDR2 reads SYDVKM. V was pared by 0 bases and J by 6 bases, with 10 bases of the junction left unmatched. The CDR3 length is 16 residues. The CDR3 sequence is CASSLWQGVGPDGYTF. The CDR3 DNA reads TGTGCCAGCAGTTTATGGCAGGGGGTGGGCCCTGATGGCTACACCTTC.

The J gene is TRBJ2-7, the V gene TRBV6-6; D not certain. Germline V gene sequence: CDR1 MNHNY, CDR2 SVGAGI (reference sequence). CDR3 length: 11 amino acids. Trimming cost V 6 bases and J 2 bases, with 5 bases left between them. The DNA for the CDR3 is TGTGCCAGCAGAGGGACCTACGAGCAGTACTTC. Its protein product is CASRGTYEQYF.

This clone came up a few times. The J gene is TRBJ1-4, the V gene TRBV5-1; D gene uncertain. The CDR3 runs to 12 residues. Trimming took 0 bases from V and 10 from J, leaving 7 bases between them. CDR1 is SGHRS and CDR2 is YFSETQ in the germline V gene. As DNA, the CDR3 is TGCGCCAGCAGCTTGGGGGGAGGAAAACTGTTTTTT. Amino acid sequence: CASSLGGGKLFF.

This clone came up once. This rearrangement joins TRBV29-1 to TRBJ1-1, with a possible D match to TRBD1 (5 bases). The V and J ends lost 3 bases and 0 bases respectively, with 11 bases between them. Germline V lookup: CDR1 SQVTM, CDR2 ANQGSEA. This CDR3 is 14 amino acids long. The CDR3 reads CSVDRGVMNTEAFF. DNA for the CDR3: TGCAGCGTTGATAGAGGGGTCATGAACACTGAAGCTTTCTTT.

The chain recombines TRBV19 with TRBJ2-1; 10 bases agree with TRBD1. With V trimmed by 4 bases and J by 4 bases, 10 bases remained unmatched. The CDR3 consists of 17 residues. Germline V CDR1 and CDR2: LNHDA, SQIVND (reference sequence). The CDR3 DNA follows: TGTGCCAGTAGTAGAAAGGGGACAGGGGCGGAGTACAATGAGCAGTTCTTC. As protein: CASSRKGTGAEYNEQFF.

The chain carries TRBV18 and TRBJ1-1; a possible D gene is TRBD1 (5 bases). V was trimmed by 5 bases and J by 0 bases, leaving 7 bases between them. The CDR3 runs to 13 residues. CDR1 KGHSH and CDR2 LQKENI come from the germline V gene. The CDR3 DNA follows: TGTGCCAGCTCAGCGGGGCTGAACACTGAAGCTTTCTTT. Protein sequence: CASSAGLNTEAFF.

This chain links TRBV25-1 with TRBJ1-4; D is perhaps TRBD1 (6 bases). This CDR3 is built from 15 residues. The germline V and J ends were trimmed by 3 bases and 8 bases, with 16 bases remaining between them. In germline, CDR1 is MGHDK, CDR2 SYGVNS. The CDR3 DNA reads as TGTGCCAGCAGTGAGAGGGGGGGGGCAGGCGAAAAACTGTTTTTT. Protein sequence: CASSERGGAGEKLFF.

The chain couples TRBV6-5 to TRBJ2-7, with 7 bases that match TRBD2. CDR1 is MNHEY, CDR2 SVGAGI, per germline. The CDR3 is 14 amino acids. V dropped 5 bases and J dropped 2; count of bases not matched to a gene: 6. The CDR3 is CASSRAGTTYEQYF. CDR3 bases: TGTGCCAGCAGTCGAGCGGGGACCACCTACGAGCAGTACTTC.

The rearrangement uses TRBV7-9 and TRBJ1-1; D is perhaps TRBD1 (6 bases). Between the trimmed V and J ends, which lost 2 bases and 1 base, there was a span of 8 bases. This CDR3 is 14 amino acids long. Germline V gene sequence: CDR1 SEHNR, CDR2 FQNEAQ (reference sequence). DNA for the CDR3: TGTGCCAGCAGCTTAAGGGACAAGAACACTGAAGCTTTCTTT. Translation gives CASSLRDKNTEAFF.

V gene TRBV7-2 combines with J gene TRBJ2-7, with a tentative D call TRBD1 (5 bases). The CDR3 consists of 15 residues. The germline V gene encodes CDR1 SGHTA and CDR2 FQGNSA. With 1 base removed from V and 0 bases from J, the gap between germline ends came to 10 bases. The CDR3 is CASSLGGGSSYEQYF. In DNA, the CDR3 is TGTGCCAGCAGCTTAGGGGGCGGTAGCTCCTACGAGCAGTACTTC.

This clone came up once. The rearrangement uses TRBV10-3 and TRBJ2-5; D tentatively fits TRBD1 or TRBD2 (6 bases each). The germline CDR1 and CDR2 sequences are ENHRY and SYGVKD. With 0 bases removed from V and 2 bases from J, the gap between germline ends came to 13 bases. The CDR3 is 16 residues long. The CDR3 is CAISESKGGPQETQYF. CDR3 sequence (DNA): TGTGCCATCAGTGAGTCGAAGGGGGGCCCGCAAGAGACCCAGTACTTC.

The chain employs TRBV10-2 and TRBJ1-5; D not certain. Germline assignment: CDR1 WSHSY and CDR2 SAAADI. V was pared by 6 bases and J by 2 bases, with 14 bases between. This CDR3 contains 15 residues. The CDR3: CASSEGTTRNQPQHF. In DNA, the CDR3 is TGCGCCAGCAGCGAGGGAACAACACGCAATCAGCCCCAGCATTTT.

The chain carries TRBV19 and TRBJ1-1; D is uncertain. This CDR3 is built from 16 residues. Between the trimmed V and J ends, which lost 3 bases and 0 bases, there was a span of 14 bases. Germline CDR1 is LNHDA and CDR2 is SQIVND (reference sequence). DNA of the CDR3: TGTGCCAGTAGTATGGAATCGGGCATAATGAACACTGAAGCTTTCTTT. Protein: CASSMESGIMNTEAFF.

CDR3 sequence reads: CASRGTGSGQPQHF. CDR3 coding DNA: TGTGCCAGCAGGGGGACAGGGTCGGGTCAGCCCCAGCATTTT. The gene calls are TRBV27 and TRBJ1-5; the match to TRBD1 covers 9 bases. CDR3 size: 14 residues. Germline-derived CDR1 and CDR2 are MNHEY and SMNVEV (reference sequence). The trim removed 6 bases at V and 6 bases at J, leaving 6 bases unmatched.